The 12 T cell receptor beta chains reported below all come from one sample, sequenced in a study of T-cell memory formation after mild COVID-19. TCRdb re-called the 5' RACE reads through MiXCR, storing one row per CDR3 protein. The sample shows 200,000 to 250,000 distinct CDR3 sequences, 8.5% to 9.5% of them seen only once. The sample taken for sequencing was PBMCs or a T cell subset sorted from them (not recorded which). Receptors were obtained from a man younger than 35 who had mild COVID-19 (a few samples of this study predate the infection). Cell type and time point are not known.

The rearrangement uses TRBV5-5 and TRBJ2-7; 7 bases line up with TRBD2. The CDR3 extends over 16 amino acids. Germline CDR1 and CDR2: SGHKS and YYEKEE (reference sequence). The junction had 13 bases not matched to a gene; V was cut back by 4 bases and J by 3 bases. In DNA, the CDR3 is TGTGCCAGCAGCCCCCTGGGGAGGGGACCAGTCTACGAGCAGTACTTC. This codes for CASSPLGRGPVYEQYF.

J is TRBJ2-5 and V is TRBV12-3 or TRBV12-4; tentatively, D is TRBD2 (7 bases). The V and J ends lost 5 bases and 4 bases respectively, with 11 bases between them. The CDR3 covers 13 residues. The DNA of the CDR3 is TGTGCCAGCAGTAGGGGGGGGGTAGAGACCCAGTACTTC. Encoded protein: CASSRGGVETQYF.

The chain has TRBV4-2 and TRBJ2-7, with D possibly TRBD1 on 5 matching bases. The CDR3 covers 15 residues. In germline, CDR1 is LGHNA, CDR2 YNFKEQ. V shed 0 bases and J shed 1 base, with 10 bases lying between them. The CDR3 loop reads CASSQDGAGSYEQYF. In DNA, the CDR3 is TGTGCCAGCAGCCAAGATGGGGCAGGGTCCTACGAGCAGTACTTC.

The V and J genes are TRBV7-6 and TRBJ2-1, with D possibly being TRBD2 (6 bases). This CDR3 has 14 amino acids. CDR1 SGHVS and CDR2 FNYEAQ come from the germline V gene. V was shortened by 5 bases and J by 9 bases, with 17 bases between the two germline ends. CDR3 DNA: TGTGCCAGCAGCCCTACTAGCAATCCAAGTGAGCAGTTCTTC. It translates to CASSPTSNPSEQFF.

At least ten counts were recorded for this clonotype. V and J are TRBV5-1 and TRBJ1-1; 7 nucleotides match TRBD1. The germline gives CDR1 SGHRS, CDR2 YFSETQ. The CDR3 has 16 amino acids. Unmatched junction bases numbered 10, after V lost 0 bases and J lost 5 bases. This chain's CDR3 is CASSLVATGRITEAFF. CDR3 nucleotide sequence: TGCGCCAGCAGCTTGGTTGCGACAGGGAGGATTACTGAAGCTTTCTTT. Variable domain in full (rest from reference TRBV5-1 and TRBJ1-1): KAGVTQTPRYLIKTRGQQVTLSCSPISGHRSVSWYQQTPGQGLQFLFEYFSETQRNKGNFPGRFSGRQFSNSRSEMNVSTLELGDSALYLCASSLVATGRITEAFFGQGTRLTVV.

This clonotype was picked up a small number of times. The V call is TRBV4-1, the J call TRBJ1-2, with a possible D match to TRBD1 (5 bases). The CDR3 is made up of 19 amino acids. The V gene's germline CDR1 is MGHRA and CDR2 YSYEKL. Trimming cost V 1 base and J 2 bases, with 23 bases left between them. The CDR3 sequence is CASSQVRSRRGRGNYGYTF. In DNA form, the CDR3 reads TGCGCCAGCAGCCAAGTACGTTCTAGGAGGGGAAGAGGGAACTATGGCTACACCTTC.

This clonotype has a handful of counts. This chain joins TRBV24-1 and TRBJ2-5; D not resolved. V was clipped by 1 base and J by 0 bases, with 5 bases between them. Germline V gene sequence: CDR1 KGHDR, CDR2 SFDVKD. The CDR3 consists of 14 residues. CDR3 residues: CATSDFPNQETQYF. The CDR3 DNA follows: TGTGCCACCAGTGATTTCCCGAACCAAGAGACCCAGTACTTC.

This clonotype was seen ten or more times. This sequence joins TRBV7-3 and TRBJ1-5, with D tentatively TRBD1 (6 bases). There are 13 residues in the CDR3. Germline loops: CDR1 SGHTA, CDR2 FQGTGA. V lost 3 bases, J lost 6 bases, and 9 bases lay in between. This chain's CDR3 is CASSFGRGQPQHF. CDR3 sequence (DNA): TGTGCCAGCAGCTTCGGCAGGGGTCAGCCCCAGCATTTT.

This clonotype was detected only a few times. The CDR3 DNA reads TGTGCCAGCAGTCCCTTGACGTACCAAGAGACCCAGTACTTC. Translating gives CASSPLTYQETQYF. The genes are TRBV28 and TRBJ2-5; D uncertain. V shed 5 bases and J shed 0 bases, with 10 bases lying between them. The CDR3 is 14 amino acids. CDR1 and CDR2 from the germline V gene are MDHEN and SYDVKM.

At least ten counts were recorded for this clonotype. The chain links TRBV7-6 to TRBJ2-5; 9 positions agree with TRBD1. V was clipped by 5 bases and J by 4 bases; unmatched bases: 8. Germline loops: CDR1 SGHVS, CDR2 FNYEAQ. This CDR3 has 15 residues. The CDR3 bases are TGTGCCAGCAGCCACCGGGACAGGGTGGGAGAGACCCAGTACTTC. This gives the protein CASSHRDRVGETQYF.

In its sample, this clonotype was seen a few times. The J gene is TRBJ2-2, the V gene TRBV6-5; 10 nucleotides match TRBD1. Germline assignment: CDR1 MNHEY and CDR2 SVGAGI. The CDR3 is 15 amino acids. V lost 5 bases and J lost 3; bases outside the gene matches: 3. In DNA form, the CDR3 reads TGTGCCAGCAGTGACAGGGGGCCCGACACCGGGGAGCTGTTTTTT. Protein sequence: CASSDRGPDTGELFF.

This clonotype was seen at least ten times. This chain connects TRBV28 to TRBJ2-5; possible D gene TRBD2, 6 bases. V was clipped by 4 bases and J by 5 bases, with 11 bases between them. This CDR3 region has 13 residues. The germline CDR1 and CDR2 sequences are MDHEN and SYDVKM. The DNA for the CDR3 is TGTGCCAGCAGTTCCCTAGCGCGGGAGACCCAGTACTTC. The encoded protein is CASSSLARETQYF.